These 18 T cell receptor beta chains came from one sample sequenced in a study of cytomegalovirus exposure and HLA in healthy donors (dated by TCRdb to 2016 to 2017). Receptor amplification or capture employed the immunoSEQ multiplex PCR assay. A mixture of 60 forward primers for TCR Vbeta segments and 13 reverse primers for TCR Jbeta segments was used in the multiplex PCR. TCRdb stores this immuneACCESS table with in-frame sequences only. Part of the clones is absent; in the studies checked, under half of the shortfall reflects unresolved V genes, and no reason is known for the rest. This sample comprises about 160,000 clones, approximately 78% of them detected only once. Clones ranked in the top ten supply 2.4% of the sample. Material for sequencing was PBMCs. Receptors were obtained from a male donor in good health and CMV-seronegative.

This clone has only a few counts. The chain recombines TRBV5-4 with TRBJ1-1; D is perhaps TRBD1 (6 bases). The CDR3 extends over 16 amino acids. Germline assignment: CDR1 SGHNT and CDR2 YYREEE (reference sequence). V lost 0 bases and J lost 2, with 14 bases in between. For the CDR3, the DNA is TGTGCCAGCAGCTTGGACAGGGAATGGGGAAACACTGAAGCTTTCTTT. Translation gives CASSLDREWGNTEAFF.

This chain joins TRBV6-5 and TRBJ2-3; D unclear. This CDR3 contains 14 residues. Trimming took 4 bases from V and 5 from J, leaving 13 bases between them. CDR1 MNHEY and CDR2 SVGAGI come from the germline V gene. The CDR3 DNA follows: TGTGCCAGCAGTTCACCGAGCGAGCGAGATACGCAGTATTTT. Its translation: CASSSPSERDTQYF.

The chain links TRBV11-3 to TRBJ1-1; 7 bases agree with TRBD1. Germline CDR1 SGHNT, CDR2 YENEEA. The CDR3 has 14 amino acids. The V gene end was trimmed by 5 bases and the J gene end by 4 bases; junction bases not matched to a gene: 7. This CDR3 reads CASSPWDSSTEAFF. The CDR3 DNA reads TGTGCCAGCAGCCCCTGGGACAGTTCCACTGAAGCTTTCTTT. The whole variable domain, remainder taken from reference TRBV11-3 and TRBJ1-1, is EAGVVQSPRYKIIEKKQPVAFWCNPISGHNTLYWYLQNLGQGPELLIRYENEEAVDDSQLPKDRFSAERLKGVDSTLKIQPAELGDSAVYLCASSPWDSSTEAFFGQGTRLTVV.

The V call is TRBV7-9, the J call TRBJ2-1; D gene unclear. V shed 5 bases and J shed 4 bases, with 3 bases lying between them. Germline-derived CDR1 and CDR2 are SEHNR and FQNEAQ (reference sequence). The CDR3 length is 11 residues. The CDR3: CASSPYNEQFF. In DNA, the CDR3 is TGTGCCAGCAGCCCTTACAATGAGCAGTTCTTC.

CDR3 region: CASSQETGDPYGYTF. The CDR3 DNA sequence: TGTGCCAGCTCACAGGAAACAGGGGACCCATATGGCTACACCTTC. The chain has TRBV18 and TRBJ1-2; TRBD1 agrees at 7 bases. V lost 4 bases to trimming and J lost 5 bases; unmatched junction nucleotides: 10. In germline, CDR1 is KGHSH, CDR2 LQKENI. The CDR3 contains 15 residues. The variable domain in full, completed from reference TRBV18 and TRBJ1-2, reads NAGVMQNPRHLVRRRGQEARLRCSPMKGHSHVYWYRQLPEEGLKFMVYLQKENIIDESGMPKERFSAEFPKEGPSILRIQQVVRGDSAAYFCASSQETGDPYGYTFGSGTRLTVV.

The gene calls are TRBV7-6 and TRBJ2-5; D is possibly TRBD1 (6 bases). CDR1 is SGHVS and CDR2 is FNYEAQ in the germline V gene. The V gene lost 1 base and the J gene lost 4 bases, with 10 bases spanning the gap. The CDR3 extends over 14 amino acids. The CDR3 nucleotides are TGTGCCAGCAGCTTAGATTGGGGGCTAGAGACCCAGTACTTC. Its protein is CASSLDWGLETQYF.

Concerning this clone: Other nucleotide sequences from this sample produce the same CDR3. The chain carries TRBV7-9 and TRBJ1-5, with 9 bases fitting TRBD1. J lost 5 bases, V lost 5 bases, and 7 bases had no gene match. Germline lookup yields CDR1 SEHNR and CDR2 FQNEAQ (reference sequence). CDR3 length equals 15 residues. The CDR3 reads CASSKGTGFDQPQHF. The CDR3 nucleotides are TGTGCCAGCAGCAAGGGGACAGGGTTTGATCAGCCCCAGCATTTT.

The CDR3 DNA reads TGTGCCAGTAGTCGACAGGGAATCAACTATGGCTACACCTTC. Protein sequence: CASSRQGINYGYTF. The rearrangement links TRBV19 to TRBJ1-2, with 7 bases matching TRBD1. The CDR3 is 14 amino acids. With 5 bases clipped from V and 2 bases from J, the junction kept 5 bases outside the gene matches. CDR1 is LNHDA and CDR2 is SQIVND in the germline V gene (reference sequence). Full variable domain (remainder filled in from reference TRBV19 and TRBJ1-2): DGGITQSPKYLFRKEGQNVTLSCEQNLNHDAMYWYRQDPGQGLRLIYYSQIVNDFQKGDIAEGYSVSREKKESFPLTVTSAQKNPTAFYLCASSRQGINYGYTFGSGTRLTVV.

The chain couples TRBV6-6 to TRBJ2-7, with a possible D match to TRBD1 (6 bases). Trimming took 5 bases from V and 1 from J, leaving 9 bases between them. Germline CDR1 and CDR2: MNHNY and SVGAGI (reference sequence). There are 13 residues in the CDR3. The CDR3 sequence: CASSTTGSYEQYF. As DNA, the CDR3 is TGTGCCAGCAGTACTACAGGGTCCTACGAGCAGTACTTC.

In nucleotides, the CDR3 is TGTGCCAGCAGTGAAGCAAGTAGCGGACGCACAGATACGCAGTATTTT. As protein: CASSEASSGRTDTQYF. The rearrangement links TRBV6-1 to TRBJ2-3; tentative D call: TRBD2 (6 bases). This CDR3 has 16 residues. The V gene's germline CDR1 is MNHNS and CDR2 SASEGT. The germline V and J ends were trimmed by 0 bases and 1 base, with 11 bases remaining between them.

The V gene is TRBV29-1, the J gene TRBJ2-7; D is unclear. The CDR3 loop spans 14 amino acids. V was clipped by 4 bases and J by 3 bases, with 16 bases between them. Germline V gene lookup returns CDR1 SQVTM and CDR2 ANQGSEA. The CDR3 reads CSVVSWRPHYEQYF. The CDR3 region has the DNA TGCAGCGTTGTCTCCTGGCGGCCTCACTACGAGCAGTACTTC.

CDR3 sequence (DNA): TGTGCCAGCAGCCGGGAGCCCGGGGAGCTGTTTTTT. It encodes CASSREPGELFF. The V call is TRBV7-3, the J call TRBJ2-2, with a tentative D call TRBD2 (6 bases). CDR3 size: 12 residues. The ends were cut back, 5 bases at V and 6 bases at J, with 7 bases in the middle. CDR1 is SGHTA, CDR2 FQGTGA, per germline.

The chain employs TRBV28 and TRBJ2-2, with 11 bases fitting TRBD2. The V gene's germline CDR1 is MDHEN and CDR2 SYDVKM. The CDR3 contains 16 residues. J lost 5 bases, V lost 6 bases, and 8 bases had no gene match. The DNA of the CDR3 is TGTGCCAGCAGCCGGGCGACTAGCGGGGAGACCGGGGAGCTGTTTTTT. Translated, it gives CASSRATSGETGELFF.

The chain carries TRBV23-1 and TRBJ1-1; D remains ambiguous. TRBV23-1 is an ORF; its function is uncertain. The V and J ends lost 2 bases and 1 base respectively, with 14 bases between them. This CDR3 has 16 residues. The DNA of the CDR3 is TGCGCCAGCAGTCAACCTGGGCCGACGGAGAACACTGAAGCTTTCTTT. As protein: CASSQPGPTENTEAFF.

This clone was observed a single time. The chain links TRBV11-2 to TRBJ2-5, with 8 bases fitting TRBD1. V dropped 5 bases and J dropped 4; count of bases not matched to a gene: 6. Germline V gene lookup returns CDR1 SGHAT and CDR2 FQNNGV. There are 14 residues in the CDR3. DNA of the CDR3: TGTGCCAGCAGCCCGACAGGGGTATTAGAGACCCAGTACTTC. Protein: CASSPTGVLETQYF.

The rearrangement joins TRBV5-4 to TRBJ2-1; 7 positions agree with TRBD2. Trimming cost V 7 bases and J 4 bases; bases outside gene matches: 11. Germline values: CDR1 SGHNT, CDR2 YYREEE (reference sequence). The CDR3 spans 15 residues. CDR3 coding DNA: TGTGCCAGCCAAAGAACTAGCGAGTCATACAATGAGCAGTTCTTC. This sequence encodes CASQRTSESYNEQFF.

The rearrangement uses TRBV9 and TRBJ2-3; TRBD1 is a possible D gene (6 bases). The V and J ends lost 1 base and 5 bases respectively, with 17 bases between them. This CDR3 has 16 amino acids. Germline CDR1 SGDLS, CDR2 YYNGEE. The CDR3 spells CASSVSPQGLLDTQYF. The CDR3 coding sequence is TGTGCCAGCAGCGTATCCCCACAGGGTTTATTAGATACGCAGTATTTT.

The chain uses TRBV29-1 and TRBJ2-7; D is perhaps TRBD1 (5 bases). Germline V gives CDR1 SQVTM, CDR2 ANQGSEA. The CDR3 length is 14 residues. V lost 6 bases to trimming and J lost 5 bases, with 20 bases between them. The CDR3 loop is CSVLKQGRAHEQYF. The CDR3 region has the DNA TGCAGCGTCTTAAAGCAAGGCAGGGCCCACGAGCAGTACTTC.